What follows are 8 T cell receptor beta chains derived from one specimen sequenced in a study of CXCR3-negative and CXCR3-positive naive CD8 T cells. UMI-tagged TRB cDNA libraries were built via 5' RACE. TCRdb reanalyzed the 5' RACE reads and collapses them to one entry per CDR3 protein, without DNA. Here the sample table reports some 28,000 distinct CDR3 sequences. The sequenced sample was memory CD8+ T cells from blood. Every receptor here comes from a human donor in good health. Some clones in this sample may be carry-over from other donors' samples.

This chain connects TRBV12-3 or TRBV12-4 to TRBJ1-5; TCRdb picks TRBD1, but there is no DNA to check that call. The CDR3 totals 15 residues. The CDR3 here is CASSLTPGANQPQHF.

This rearrangement joins TRBV29-1 to TRBJ2-7; as DNA is missing, the TRBD2 call by TCRdb cannot be tested. Germline V lookup: CDR1 SQVTM, CDR2 ANQGSEA. The CDR3 contains 16 residues. CDR3 in amino acids: CSVEGYGSGGAYEQYF.

The chain links TRBV5-1 to TRBJ2-5; TCRdb reports TRBD1, a call that lacks DNA to check it against. The CDR3 has 14 amino acids. Germline loops: CDR1 SGHRS, CDR2 YFSETQ. The CDR3: CASSYPGGGETQYF.

J is TRBJ1-6 and V is TRBV5-1; TCRdb picks TRBD1, but there is no DNA to check that call. Germline CDR1 and CDR2: SGHRS and YFSETQ. This CDR3 spans 15 amino acids. This chain's CDR3 is CASSSDRNWDSPLHF. The full variable domain, rest sourced from reference TRBV5-1 and TRBJ1-6, is KAGVTQTPRYLIKTRGQQVTLSCSPISGHRSVSWYQQTPGQGLQFLFEYFSETQRNKGNFPGRFSGRQFSNSRSEMNVSTLELGDSALYLCASSSDRNWDSPLHFGNGTRLTVT.

This chain uses TRBV7-2 with TRBJ2-5; absent DNA, TCRdb's TRBD2 call cannot be checked. The CDR3 consists of 19 residues. CDR1 and CDR2 from the germline V gene are SGHTA and FQGNSA. CDR3 protein: CASSQAGPGTSILWETQYF.

The V call is TRBV7-9, the J call TRBJ1-1; TCRdb's D gene call, TRBD1, goes unchecked for lack of DNA. The CDR3 consists of 14 residues. Germline assignment: CDR1 SEHNR and CDR2 FQNEAQ (reference sequence). This chain's CDR3 is CASSFGQVVTEAFF.

The chain employs TRBV7-3 and TRBJ2-1. Per germline, CDR1 SGHTA and CDR2 FQGTGA. The CDR3 spans 14 residues. The CDR3 protein is CASSLTDGDNEQFF. Variable domain in full (rest from reference TRBV7-3 and TRBJ2-1): GAGVSQTPSNKVTEKGKYVELRCDPISGHTALYWYRQSLGQGPEFLIYFQGTGAADDSGLPNDRFFAVRPEGSVSTLKIQRTERGDSAVYLCASSLTDGDNEQFFGPGTRLTVL.

This sequence joins TRBV29-1 and TRBJ2-1; TCRdb indicates TRBD2, and absent DNA this call remains unverified. The CDR3 sequence is 16 residues long. Germline assignment: CDR1 SQVTM and CDR2 ANQGSEA. CDR3 residues: CSVEDWASGVYNEQFF.